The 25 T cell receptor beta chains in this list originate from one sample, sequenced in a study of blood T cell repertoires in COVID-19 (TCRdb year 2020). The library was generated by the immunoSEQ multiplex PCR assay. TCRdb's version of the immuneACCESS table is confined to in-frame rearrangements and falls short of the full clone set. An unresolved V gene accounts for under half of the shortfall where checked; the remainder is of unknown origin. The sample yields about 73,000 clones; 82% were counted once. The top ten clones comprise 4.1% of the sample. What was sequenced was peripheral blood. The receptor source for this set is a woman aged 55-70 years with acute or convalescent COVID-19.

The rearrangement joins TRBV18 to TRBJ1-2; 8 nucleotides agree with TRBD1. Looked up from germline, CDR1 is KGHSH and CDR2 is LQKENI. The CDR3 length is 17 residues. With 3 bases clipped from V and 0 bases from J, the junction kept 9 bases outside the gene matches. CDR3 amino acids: CASSPTGGLKANYGYTF. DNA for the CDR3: TGTGCCAGCTCACCTACAGGGGGACTGAAAGCTAACTATGGCTACACCTTC.

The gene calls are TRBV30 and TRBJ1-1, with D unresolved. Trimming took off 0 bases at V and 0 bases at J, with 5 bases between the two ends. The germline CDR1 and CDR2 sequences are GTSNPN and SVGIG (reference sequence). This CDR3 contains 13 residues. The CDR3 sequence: CAWSVTMNTEAFF. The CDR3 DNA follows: TGTGCCTGGAGTGTAACTATGAACACTGAAGCTTTCTTT.

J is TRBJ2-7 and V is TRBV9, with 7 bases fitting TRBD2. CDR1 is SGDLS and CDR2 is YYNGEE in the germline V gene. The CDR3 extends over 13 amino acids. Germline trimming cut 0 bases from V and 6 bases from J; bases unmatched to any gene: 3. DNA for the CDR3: TGTGCCAGCAGCGTAGGGGAGGGGTTCGAGCAGTACTTC. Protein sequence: CASSVGEGFEQYF.

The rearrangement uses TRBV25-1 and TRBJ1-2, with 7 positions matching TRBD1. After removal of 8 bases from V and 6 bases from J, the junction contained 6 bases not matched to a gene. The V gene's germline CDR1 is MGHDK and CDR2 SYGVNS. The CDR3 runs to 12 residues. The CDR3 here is CASSGTVDGYTF. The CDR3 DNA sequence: TGTGCCAGCTCCGGGACAGTCGATGGCTACACCTTC.

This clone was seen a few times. CDR3 amino acids: CASSLFGAGYTF. The CDR3 region has the DNA TGTGCCAGCAGCTTGTTTGGGGCTGGCTACACCTTC. The chain carries TRBV5-5 and TRBJ1-2, with D possibly being TRBD1 (5 bases). The CDR3 spans 12 residues. Trimming stripped 1 base from V and 7 bases from J, with 8 bases between. CDR1 and CDR2 from the germline V gene are SGHKS and YYEKEE (reference sequence).

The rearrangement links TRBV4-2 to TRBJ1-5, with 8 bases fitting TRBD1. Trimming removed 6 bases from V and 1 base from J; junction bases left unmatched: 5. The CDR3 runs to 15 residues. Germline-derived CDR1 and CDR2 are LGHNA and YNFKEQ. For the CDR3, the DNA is TGTGCCAGCAGTCCAGGGGGCTCCAGCAATCAGCCCCAGCATTTT. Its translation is CASSPGGSSNQPQHF.

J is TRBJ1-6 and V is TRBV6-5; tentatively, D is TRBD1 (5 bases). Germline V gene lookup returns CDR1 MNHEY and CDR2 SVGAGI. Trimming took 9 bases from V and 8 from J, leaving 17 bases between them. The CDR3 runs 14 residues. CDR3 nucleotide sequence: TGTGCCAGTCGACTCCTCGAAGGGGATTCACCCCTCCACTTT. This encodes CASRLLEGDSPLHF.

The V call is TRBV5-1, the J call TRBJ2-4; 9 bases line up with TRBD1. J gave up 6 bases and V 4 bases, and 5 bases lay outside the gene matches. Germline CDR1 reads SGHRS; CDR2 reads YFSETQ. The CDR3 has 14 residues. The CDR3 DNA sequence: TGCGCCAGCAGCCCGACAGGGGGTAGAAACATTCAGTACTTC. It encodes CASSPTGGRNIQYF.

The CDR3: CASSLVGGQDYTF. The CDR3 DNA reads as TGTGCCAGCAGCTTAGTTGGGGGCCAGGACTACACCTTC. The V gene is TRBV7-9, the J gene TRBJ1-2; possible D gene TRBD1, 6 bases. V lost 1 base and J lost 10, with 13 bases in between. The CDR3 runs 13 residues. In germline, CDR1 is SEHNR, CDR2 FQNEAQ (reference sequence).

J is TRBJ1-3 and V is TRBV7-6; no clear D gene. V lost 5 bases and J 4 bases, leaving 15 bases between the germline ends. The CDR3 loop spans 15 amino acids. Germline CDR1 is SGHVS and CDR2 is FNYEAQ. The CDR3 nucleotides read TGTGCCAGCAGCACAGCCCAAAACGTGGGAAACACCATATATTTT. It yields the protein CASSTAQNVGNTIYF.

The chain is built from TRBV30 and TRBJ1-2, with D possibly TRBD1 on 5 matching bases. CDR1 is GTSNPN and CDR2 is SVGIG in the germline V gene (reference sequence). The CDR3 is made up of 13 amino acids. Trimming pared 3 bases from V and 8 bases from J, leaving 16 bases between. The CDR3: CAWSHGGGGGYTF. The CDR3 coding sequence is TGTGCCTGGAGCCATGGGGGAGGAGGAGGCTACACCTTC.

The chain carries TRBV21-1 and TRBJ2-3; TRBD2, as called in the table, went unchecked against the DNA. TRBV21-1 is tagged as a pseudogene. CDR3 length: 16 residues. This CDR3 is CASSKVTLASTDTQYF. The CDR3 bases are TGTGCCAGCAGCAAAGTTACCCTAGCTAGCACAGATACGCAGTATTTT.

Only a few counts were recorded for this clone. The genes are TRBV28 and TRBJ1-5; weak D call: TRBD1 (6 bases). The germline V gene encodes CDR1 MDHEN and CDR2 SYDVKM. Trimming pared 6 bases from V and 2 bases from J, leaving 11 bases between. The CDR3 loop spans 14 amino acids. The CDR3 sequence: CASRWGGRNQPQHF. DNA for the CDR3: TGTGCCAGCAGGTGGGGGGGGCGCAATCAGCCCCAGCATTTT.

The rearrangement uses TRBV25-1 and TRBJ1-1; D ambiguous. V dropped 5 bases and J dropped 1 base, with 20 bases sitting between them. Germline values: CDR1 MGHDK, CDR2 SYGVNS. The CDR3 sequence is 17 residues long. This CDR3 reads CASSSQFSRGSNTEAFF. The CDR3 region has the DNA TGTGCCAGCAGTTCCCAGTTTTCTCGGGGATCGAACACTGAAGCTTTCTTT.

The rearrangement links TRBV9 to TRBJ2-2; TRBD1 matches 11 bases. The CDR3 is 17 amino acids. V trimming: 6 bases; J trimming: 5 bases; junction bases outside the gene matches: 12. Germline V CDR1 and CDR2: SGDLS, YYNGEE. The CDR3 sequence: CASTPGGGQGGTGELFF. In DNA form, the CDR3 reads TGTGCCAGCACCCCCGGTGGGGGACAGGGGGGAACCGGGGAGCTGTTTTTT.

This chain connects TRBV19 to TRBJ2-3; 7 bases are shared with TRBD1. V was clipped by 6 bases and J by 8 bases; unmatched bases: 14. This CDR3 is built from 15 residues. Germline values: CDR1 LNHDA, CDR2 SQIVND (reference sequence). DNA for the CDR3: TGTGCCAGTAGCTGGGGACAAACAGGGGAAGTTACGCAGTATTTT. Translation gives CASSWGQTGEVTQYF. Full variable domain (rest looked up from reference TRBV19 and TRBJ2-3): DGGITQSPKYLFRKEGQNVTLSCEQNLNHDAMYWYRQDPGQGLRLIYYSQIVNDFQKGDIAEGYSVSREKKESFPLTVTSAQKNPTAFYLCASSWGQTGEVTQYFGPGTRLTVL.

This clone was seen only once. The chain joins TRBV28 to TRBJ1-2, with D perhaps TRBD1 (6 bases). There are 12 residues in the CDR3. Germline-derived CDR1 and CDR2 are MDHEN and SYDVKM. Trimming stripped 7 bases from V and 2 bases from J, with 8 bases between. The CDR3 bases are TGTGCCAGCAAGGGGGACAACTATGGCTACACCTTC. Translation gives CASKGDNYGYTF.

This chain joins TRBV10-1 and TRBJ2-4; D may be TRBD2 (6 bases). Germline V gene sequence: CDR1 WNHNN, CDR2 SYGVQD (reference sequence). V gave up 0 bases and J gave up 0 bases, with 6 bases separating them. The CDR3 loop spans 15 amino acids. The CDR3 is CASSESGRAKNIQYF. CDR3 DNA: TGCGCCAGCAGTGAGTCCGGGAGAGCCAAAAACATTCAGTACTTC.

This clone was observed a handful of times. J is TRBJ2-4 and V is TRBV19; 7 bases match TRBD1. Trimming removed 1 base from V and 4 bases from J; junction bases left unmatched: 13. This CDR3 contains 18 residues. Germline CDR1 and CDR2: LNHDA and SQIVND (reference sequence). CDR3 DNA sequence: TGTGCCAGTAGTATAGGTATTGATCCCCGGGACAGAAAAAACATTCAGTACTTC. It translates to CASSIGIDPRDRKNIQYF.

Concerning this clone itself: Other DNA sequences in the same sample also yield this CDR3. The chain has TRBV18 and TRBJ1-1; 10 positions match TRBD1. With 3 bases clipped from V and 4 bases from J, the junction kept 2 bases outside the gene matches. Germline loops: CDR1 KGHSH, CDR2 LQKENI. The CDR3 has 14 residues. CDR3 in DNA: TGTGCCAGCTCACCTCGGACAGGGGGCACTGAAGCTTTCTTT. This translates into CASSPRTGGTEAFF.

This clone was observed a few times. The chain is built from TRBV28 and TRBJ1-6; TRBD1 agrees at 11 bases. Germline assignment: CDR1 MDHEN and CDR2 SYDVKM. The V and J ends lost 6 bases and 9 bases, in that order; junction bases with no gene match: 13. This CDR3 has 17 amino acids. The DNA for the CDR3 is TGTGCCAGCAGGCAAACCGGACAGGGGGCGCTTGTTTCACCCCTCCACTTT. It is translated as CASRQTGQGALVSPLHF. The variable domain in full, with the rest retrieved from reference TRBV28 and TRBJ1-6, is DVKVTQSSRYLVKRTGEKVFLECVQDMDHENMFWYRQDPGLGLRLIYFSYDVKMKEKGDIPEGYSVSREKKERFSLILESASTNQTSMYLCASRQTGQGALVSPLHFGNGTRLTVT.

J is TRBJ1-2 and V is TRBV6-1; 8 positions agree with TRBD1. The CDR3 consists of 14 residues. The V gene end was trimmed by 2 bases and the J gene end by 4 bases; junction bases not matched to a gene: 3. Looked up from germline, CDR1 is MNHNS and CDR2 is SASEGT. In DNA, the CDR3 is TGTGCCAGCAGTGAATGGACAGGGACCTATGGCTACACCTTC. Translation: CASSEWTGTYGYTF.

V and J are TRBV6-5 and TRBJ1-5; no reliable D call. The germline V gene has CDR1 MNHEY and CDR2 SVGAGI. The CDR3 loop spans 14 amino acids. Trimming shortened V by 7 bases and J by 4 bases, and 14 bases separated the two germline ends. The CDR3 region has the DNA TGTGCCAGCAAGTCAGCAGGCCAAAATCAGCCCCAGCATTTT. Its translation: CASKSAGQNQPQHF.

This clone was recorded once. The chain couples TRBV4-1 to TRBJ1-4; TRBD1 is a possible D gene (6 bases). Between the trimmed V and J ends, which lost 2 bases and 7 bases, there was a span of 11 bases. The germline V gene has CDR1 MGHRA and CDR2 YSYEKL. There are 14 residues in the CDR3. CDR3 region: CASSQTGTLEKLFF. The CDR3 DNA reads TGCGCCAGCAGCCAAACCGGGACACTTGAAAAACTGTTTTTT.

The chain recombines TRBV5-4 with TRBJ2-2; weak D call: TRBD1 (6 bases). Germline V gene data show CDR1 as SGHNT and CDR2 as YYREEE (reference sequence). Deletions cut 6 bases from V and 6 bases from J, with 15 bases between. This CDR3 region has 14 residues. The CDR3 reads CASTPRQEAGELFF. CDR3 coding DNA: TGTGCCAGCACCCCGAGACAGGAGGCCGGGGAGCTGTTTTTT. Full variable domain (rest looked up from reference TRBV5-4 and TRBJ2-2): ETGVTQSPTHLIKTRGQQVTLRCSSQSGHNTVSWYQQALGQGPQFIFQYYREEENGRGNFPPRFSGLQFPNYSSELNVNALELDDSALYLCASTPRQEAGELFFGEGSRLTVL.